This entry is about one T cell receptor beta chain. The specificity of this receptor is unknown. No clone much larger than this one lies a single base away; base qualities are absent. V is cut back by 0 bases and J by 2 bases, with 6 bases in the junction unmatched. The CDR3 measures 18 amino acids from cysteine to phenylalanine. Just the 54-base CDR3 DNA is kept, in frame starting at base 1. The data belong to a study of cytomegalovirus exposure and HLA in healthy donors (dated by TCRdb to the late 2010s). For the wider study: According to an earlier analysis of a few hundred of the donors, 150 million to 200 million T cells yielded 90 million to 140 million unique TCR beta sequences and about 300 Gb of sequence data. Across roughly 420 genotyped donors of the cohort, an average of 235,054 unique TCR beta nucleotide sequences per donor were sequenced, and roughly a sixth of those sequences were non-productive. Roughly 5 DR-DQ haplotypes were treated as single units for association and clustering because of strong linkage in the cohort. A separate validation cohort of approximately 120 different subjects was used in addition to the roughly 640-subject first cohort. An early release covering about 600 HLA-typed donors comprised roughly 300 gigabases of sequencing data and around 86 million unique TCR sequences. To decide whether each TCR beta V gene segment behaved as functional or pseudogenic, an earlier analysis of 587 of the donors relied on high-throughput TCR beta sequencing. A later analysis re-examined previously published TCR beta repertoires from several hundred donors and added high-resolution HLA genotyping to investigate patterns of TCR occurrence. Both class I and class II loci were covered by HLA typing, at four-digit resolution. To predict cytomegalovirus infection status, the study combined high-throughput TCR immunosequencing, statistical association of individual TCRs with disease status, and machine learning. The number of typed donors differed by locus: about 629-630 for A, B, C, DRB1 and DQB1; some 540 for DQA1; around 580 for DPA1; and 400 to 480 for DPB1. The study was designed to test whether signatures of past pathogen exposure could be identified by cataloging public T cell receptors. Among the roughly 400 genotyped donors, under 90% belonged to the genetic ancestry cluster associated with self-reported Caucasian donors. Rather than drawing on any new phenotypic data, the later analysis identified candidate immune exposures from TCR beta sequences and the way those sequences occurred across donors. In a later genetic analysis, genome-wide SNP genotypes for about three fifths of the roughly 670 donors were used, and that subset was treated as a discovery cohort. The study profiled the T cell repertoires of under 850 subjects by immunosequencing and related them to cytomegalovirus serostatus. Alongside the repertoire data, information on donor age, sex, ethnicity and CMV serostatus was compiled. Every repertoire in the discovery cohort had been generated on one and the same sequencing platform.

The full study reports these points: A later analysis reported that several top co-occurrence clusters appeared linked to parvovirus B19, influenza, CMV and Epstein-Barr virus. A further reported finding was that TCR beta sequences accurately predicted the HLA-A and HLA-B alleles for most subjects in the first cohort. Some IMGT-functional V segments, including TRBV6-2 and TRBV6-3, could not be told apart with the 87-base-pair reads, so those segments were excluded. A later analysis found that most CMV-associated TCR beta chains appeared HLA-restricted, with HLA associations seemingly driven largely by CMV exposure. In a later analysis, TCR association rates were found to vary across HLA loci, with the most associated TCRs seen for DRB1 alleles and the fewest for HLA-C alleles. This cohort had only TCR beta chains sequenced, and the lack of alpha or paired-chain data limited which features could be detected. Immune exposure information for the cohort was limited to CMV serostatus. A cluster of highly shared sequence variants was judged likely to be a technical artifact of the sequencing pipeline. Broadly in line with IMGT annotations, most TCR beta V segments showed up in productive rearrangements about 87% or about 30% of the time in an earlier analysis of 450 to 750 of the donors. In a later analysis, around 17,000 TCR beta sequences were associated with specific HLA alleles at a false discovery rate of 0.05. An association between a missense DCLRE1C variant and V-gene and J-gene trimming of TCR beta chains was found in a later genetic analysis and replicated in an independent cohort. The study listed around 160 TCR beta chains as associated with cytomegalovirus. Most TCR sequences were seen in very few donors, while some public TCRs were found in many individuals. The classifier was reported to diagnose cytomegalovirus status with high specificity and sensitivity in both the original cohort and the validation cohort. It was suggested by the authors that the approach could potentially be generalized to other disease states and immunological phenotypes. Because counts were too low, about 17 rarely observed V segments, including chromosome 9 orphons, were excluded from the earlier analysis of about 500 of the donors. HLA typing was unavailable for some donors at each locus, so association tests used only the typed subset. Presence/absence analyses assumed roughly uniform sequencing depth across donors, an assumption that may not hold. Correlated functional status among segregating V segments might reflect linkage disequilibrium, but an unknown experimental factor could not be ruled out. Three of the identified cytomegalovirus-associated TCR beta chains were confirmed in vitro to be specific for cytomegalovirus antigens. Compared with the roughly 670-donor mean, donors in an Asian-associated ancestry cluster had fewer N-insertions in productive TCRs, according to a later genetic analysis. Assigning TCR associations to individual alleles was difficult when HLA alleles, especially DR and DQ, strongly co-occurred. Compared with equally common non-associated chains, HLA-associated TCR beta chains in a later analysis were more clonally expanded and had lower generation probabilities.

Library preparation used the immunoSEQ multiplex PCR assay. For the multiplex PCR, a mixture combining 60 forward primers for TCR Vbeta segments and 13 reverse primers for TCR Jbeta segments was used. Amplification of the CDR3 region of rearranged TCR beta genes was performed with a multiplex PCR assay on genomic DNA. The amplified TCR beta libraries were sequenced on the Illumina HiSeq System as 87-base-pair reads. The original methods were these. A later analysis tallied roughly 76 million unique TCR beta chains across the 640 or so repertoires, and around 10 million of those chains were shared by two or more donors. A nearest-neighbor algorithm error-corrected the raw reads and collapsed the reads into unique sequences, merging closely related sequences to remove PCR and sequencing errors. To assign V, D and J gene segments, CDR3 sequences were aligned to IMGT reference sequences. Each retained sequence needed at least a six-nucleotide match to both a V gene segment and a J gene segment. A rearrangement counted as productive if the CDR3 had no stop codons and remained in frame with V and J, and every other rearrangement counted as non-productive. CDR3 was defined according to IMGT convention as the region running from the second conserved V-encoded cysteine to the conserved J-encoded phenylalanine. Sequences without an unambiguous match to a single V gene segment were excluded from the earlier analysis of a few hundred of the donors. In an earlier analysis of several hundred of the donors, a V segment was called functional when productive rearrangements were above 56.7%, and segregating when the standard deviation between donors exceeded 5%. A statistical classification framework was built for diagnosing cytomegalovirus status from the catalog of TCR beta chain sequences. In a later analysis, TCR nucleotide sequences were compared against IMGT/GENE-DB human TR gene sequences so that V and J genes could be assigned. Using the TCRdist pipeline, a later analysis assigned CDR3 sequences along with most-parsimonious VDJ recombination scenarios. In a later analysis, each TCR beta chain was defined by its CDR3 amino acid sequence together with its V-gene family, and reads without a unique V-gene family were excluded. As a way to deal with suspected cross-contamination and a sequencing artifact, a later analysis dropped 450 to 600 nucleotide sequences that were highly shared and had low generation probability. In a later analysis, a clonal expansion index for each public chain was calculated from normalized within-repertoire ranks of inferred template counts. A later analysis computed generation probabilities with a VDJ recombination model fitted to out-of-frame rearrangements, and checked the results against IGoR. In a later analysis, hypergeometric tests were used to score TCR-TCR, TCR-HLA and TCR-CMV co-occurrence, with a repertoire-size bias correction applied to TCR pairs. False discovery rates were estimated in a later analysis by permuting HLA or CMV assignments 20 times. In a later analysis, co-occurring TCRs were grouped using DBSCAN, with TCRdist sequence similarity added in when clustering inside HLA-allele-positive subsets. Co-occurrence clustering excluded repertoires with fewer than 30,000 or more than 120,000 public chains, plus five with anomalous nucleotide sharing. Here the immuneACCESS table is served through TCRdb, limited to in-frame sequences with V and J called. Missing clones are a known gap in these copies; in checked studies unresolved V genes cover under half, and the rest lacks a known reason. The V and J calls and the clone size are those of that table, but D and trimming were determined from the DNA. The sample yields about 84,000 clones; 55% to 65% were counted once. About 15% of the sample rests with the top ten.

The cohort consisted of 600 to 700 healthy bone marrow donors. All cohort members were sampled while nominally healthy, although unrecorded immune exposures were likely present. The donor was CMV seropositive and was included in the group of 250 to 300 seropositive cohort members. A peripheral blood sample was collected from each donor, and TCR beta sequencing was performed on peripheral blood mononuclear cells. The Qiagen DNeasy Blood Extraction Kit was used to extract genomic DNA from the blood cell samples. The material sequenced was PBMCs. The V and J genes are TRBV23-1 and TRBJ2-3; 12 bases in the middle match TRBD2. TRBV23-1 is labeled an ORF, and its function is uncertain. The receptor's source is a woman between 40 and 55 years old in good health and CMV-seropositive. The CDR3 sequence is CASSQSETSGRPTDTQYF. In nucleotide form, the sequence is TGCGCCAGCAGTCAATCGGAAACTAGCGGGAGGCCCACAGATACGCAGTATTTT.